The 10 T cell receptor beta chains in this list originate from one sample, sequenced in a study of blood T cell repertoires in COVID-19 (dated by TCRdb to 2020 to 2021). Preparation of the library involved the immunoSEQ multiplex PCR assay. The table comes from immuneACCESS by way of TCRdb, which keeps in-frame sequences with V and J called. Part of the clones is missing from these tables; in studies checked, under half for an unresolved V gene and the rest for unknown reasons. This sample holds under 300,000 clones; about 91% were observed only once. The ten largest clonotypes hold 4% to 5% of the sample. Material for sequencing was peripheral blood. The receptors come from a woman in her 40s who had recovered from COVID-19.

The chain joins TRBV21-1 to TRBJ2-7; TRBD2, the table's D call, was not compared with the DNA. TRBV21-1 is reported as a pseudogene. The CDR3 extends over 16 amino acids. The CDR3 is CASSKEQRISSYEQYV. The DNA for the CDR3 is TGTGCCAGCAGCAAAGAGCAGCGGATAAGCTCCTACGAGCAGTACGTC.

This chain connects TRBV3-1 (or the pseudogene TRBV3-2) to TRBJ2-1, with D possibly TRBD2 on 5 matching bases. The germline V gene encodes CDR1 LGHDT and CDR2 YNNKEL (reference sequence). V was cut by 4 bases and J by 5 bases, with 9 bases left in between. The CDR3 is 13 residues long. As DNA, the CDR3 is TGTGCCAGCAGCCTACTAGGAGACAATGAGCAGTTCTTC. Its translation is CASSLLGDNEQFF.

The chain joins TRBV7-6 to TRBJ2-1; TRBD2 agrees at 9 bases. The CDR3 extends over 17 amino acids. Germline V gene sequence: CDR1 SGHVS, CDR2 FNYEAQ. Trimming cost V 3 bases and J 5 bases; bases outside gene matches: 11. DNA for the CDR3: TGTGCCAGCAGCTTGGGGTTGCGGGGGGGGATCCACAATGAGCAGTTCTTC. Amino acid sequence: CASSLGLRGGIHNEQFF.

V is TRBV6-6 and J is TRBJ2-3; 14 positions match TRBD2. The V and J ends lost 5 bases and 2 bases, in that order; junction bases with no gene match: 18. CDR1 MNHNY and CDR2 SVGAGI come from the germline V gene (reference sequence). There are 21 residues in the CDR3. The CDR3 protein is CASSLTPYAGTSGRVTDTQYF. In DNA, the CDR3 is TGTGCCAGCAGTCTAACCCCCTATGCCGGGACTAGCGGGAGAGTCACAGATACGCAGTATTTT.

The chain employs TRBV12-5 and TRBJ1-2; 8 bases are shared with TRBD1. The CDR3 is 16 amino acids. V dropped 4 bases and J dropped 4; count of bases not matched to a gene: 11. Germline-derived CDR1 and CDR2 are LGHNT and FRNRAP. CDR3 DNA sequence: TGTGCTAGTGGTTGGATGACAGGGGATCGGGGCTATGGCTACACCTTC. This sequence encodes CASGWMTGDRGYGYTF.

The gene calls are TRBV19 and TRBJ2-1; D gene unclear. The CDR3 is made up of 16 amino acids. Germline values: CDR1 LNHDA, CDR2 SQIVND (reference sequence). Trimming took off 5 bases at V and 4 bases at J, with 18 bases between the two ends. DNA for the CDR3: TGTGCCAGTAGTCCCTACCGGAGTTTAAGGTACAATGAGCAGTTCTTC. This sequence encodes CASSPYRSLRYNEQFF.

CDR3 coding DNA: TGTGCCAGCAGCCCCGGGACAGGTTTGAAACTGTTTTTT. Amino acids: CASSPGTGLKLFF. The chain carries TRBV3-1 (or the pseudogene TRBV3-2) and TRBJ1-4, with TRBD1 identical over 8 bases. Germline V gene sequence: CDR1 LGHDT, CDR2 YNNKEL (reference sequence). Trimming at V came to 4 bases and at J to 11 bases, leaving 6 bases not matched to a gene. This CDR3 is 13 amino acids long.

This clone was seen once. The chain uses TRBV5-5 and TRBJ1-2, with TRBD1 matching 8 bases. The CDR3 covers 14 residues. Germline V gene sequence: CDR1 SGHKS, CDR2 YYEKEE (reference sequence). J was trimmed by 4 bases and V by 0 bases; bases with no gene match: 2. The CDR3 bases are TGTGCCAGCAGCTTGGGACAGGGGATCTATGGCTACACCTTC. Translated: CASSLGQGIYGYTF.

The J gene is TRBJ1-1, the V gene TRBV21-1. TRBV21-1 is a known pseudogene. The CDR3 has 13 residues. The CDR3 coding sequence is TGTGCCAGCAGCGTGGCCCCTCCCTCGGGGGCTTTCTTT. Translated: CASSVAPPSGAFF.

The chain joins TRBV24-1 to TRBJ2-2; no clear D. This CDR3 comprises 13 residues. Germline V lookup: CDR1 KGHDR, CDR2 SFDVKD. Trimming took 4 bases from V and 6 from J, leaving 8 bases between them. Written as DNA, the CDR3 is TGTGCCACCAGTGACCCTATCCCCGGGGAGCTGTTTTTT. The encoded protein is CATSDPIPGELFF.